The clone carrying this TCR beta chain occurred many times. Patients included in sequencing had previously demonstrated CD8+CD57+ cell expansion by flow cytometry. This specimen comes from a study of CD8+CD57+ T cells in acquired aplastic anemia. Genomic DNA constituted the template upon which TCR beta VDJ and CDR3 profiling was performed. MiXCR, applied by TCRdb to the reads, yields one record per CDR3 protein. The sample includes 200,000 or so distinct CDR3 sequences, about 62% of them seen just once. The CDR3 spans 12 residues. Germline V gene data show CDR1 as LGHNA and CDR2 as YNFKEQ. Trimming pared 2 bases from V and 8 bases from J, leaving 9 bases between.

The sequencing input was sorted CD4+, CD8+, or CD8+CD57+ T cells (not recorded which) from PBMCs. The sequence came from a human donor with aplastic anemia. The gene calls are TRBV4-2 and TRBJ1-2; no definite D call. CDR3: CASSQRGGGYTF. The CDR3 coding sequence is TGTGCCAGCAGCCAACGAGGAGGGGGCTACACCTTC.